This record covers a single TCR beta chain. Its antigen specificity is not known. Base qualities are not provided; no much larger clone lies one nucleotide away. TCR beta libraries were generated from genomic DNA with the immunoSEQ kit, following the manufacturer's recommendations. For library preparation, a first multiplex PCR was performed with proprietary primers, followed by a second PCR in which unique barcodes were added, and bead cleanups were performed after each round. Each sample batch included a kit-provided positive control reaction and a negative control reaction. The final libraries underwent checking on an Agilent 4200 TapeStation D1000 ScreenTape, volumetric pooling, and quantification by qPCR. Sequencing was performed on an Illumina NextSeq500 with a MidOutput 150-cycle cartridge, and 156 Read1 and 15 Index1 cycles were run with kit custom primers. The pooled library was loaded at 0.8 to 1 pM, with a roughly 20% PhiX control spiked in. Per the original workflow: Vendor-processed data were analyzed in R, with a clonotype defined as all T cells sharing the same CDR3 nucleotide sequence. In the clone abundance analyses, frequencies in each sample were normalized to that sample's 10,000 most abundant clones. Public T cell clones, which averaged fewer than five per sample, were removed prior to analysis. Tumor-enriched and baseline blood-enriched clonotypes were defined by at least a 32-fold difference in abundance between compartments. A beta-binomial differential abundance model was used to identify clonotypes that were expanded or contracted between blood time points. The Baroni-Urbani and Buser coefficient was used to measure tumor-blood repertoire similarity, and groups were compared with two-tailed Wilcoxon tests in R. The clones in this table, taken by TCRdb from immuneACCESS, are in-frame only. Not every clone is retained; where verified, under half of the shortfall comes from an unresolved V gene, and the cause of the rest is unknown. That table gives V, J and clone size, and the DNA gave D and trimming. This sample has just under 80,000 clones in its table, and approximately 86% of those were observed once. The biggest ten clones account for roughly 20% of the sample.

The entry originates in a study of radiation and T cells in renal cell carcinoma (dated by TCRdb to about 2020). About the full investigation: Samples came from a clinical trial, in which primary renal cell carcinomas received 15 Gy stereotactic body radiation therapy followed by nephrectomy 4 weeks later. In total, approximately 54 samples, comprising around 25 tumors and around 27 peripheral blood samples, were subjected to TCR beta sequencing. A total of roughly 4 million unique CDR3 nucleotide sequences, encoding around 2.7 million unique CDR3 amino acid sequences, were found across all 50 or so samples. The full study reports these points: No pretreatment tumor biopsies were available, so the baseline intratumoral presence of clonotypes could not be determined. Tracking of blood repertoire dynamics stopped at roughly 4 weeks after treatment, with no follow-up past that point. Top tumor clonotypes rose in blood from baseline to 2 weeks post-radiation, then contracted by 4 weeks, suggesting transient expansion of tumor-resident clones. With a single-armed trial design, the study had no way to address how radiation dose or scheduling affects the TCR repertoire.

The cysteine opens and the phenylalanine closes a CDR3 of 14 amino acids. Only the CDR3 DNA stays, 42 bases, in frame from base 1. At the junction V is shortened by 6 bases and J by 10 bases; bases outside the gene matches: 6. The germline V gene supplies CDR1 MNHEY and CDR2 SVGAGI. The time point label corresponds to: blood 2 weeks post-SBRT. In the paper's terms, the treatment or condition label means: 15 Gy SBRT to primary tumor, nephrectomy 4 weeks later. To follow tumor-enriched clonotypes, peripheral blood was collected serially from radiation-treated patients at baseline and again at 2 weeks and 4 weeks after SBRT. All patients had renal cell carcinoma with clear cell pathology. The QIAamp DNA Blood Mini Kit (Qiagen) was used to prepare genomic DNA for TCR sequencing. The analyses included just those samples that passed every quality control check.

The chain couples TRBV6-5 to TRBJ1-6; TRBD1 matches 10 bases in the middle. The specimen was blood, collected from a patient whose treatment included radiotherapy and nephrectomy. The clonotype was recovered from a woman aged 50 to 60 with renal cell carcinoma. The DNA reads TGTGCCAGCAGGTCGACAGGGGGCAACTCACCCCTCCACTTT. This translates into CASRSTGGNSPLHF.